Described below is a single T cell receptor (beta chain) sequence and its context. Its antigen is not known. This entry is derived from a study of human CD8 memory T cell subsets. Whole-study results and caveats: Stem-like memory T cell repertoires seemed more diverse than precursor exhausted ones by Chao1 estimates. Similarly high diversity marked stem-like memory and precursor exhausted T cells, unlike effector memory cells. Minimally overlapping with each other were the repertoires of precursor exhausted and stem-like memory T cells.

Germline loops: CDR1 SGHAT, CDR2 FQNNGV. CDR3 size: 13 residues. UMI-labeled 5' RACE yielded the TCR beta libraries. TCRdb reprocessed the 5' RACE reads and reports one entry per CDR3 protein, with no DNA. The sample includes fewer than 8,000 distinct CDR3 sequences. By negative magnetic separation, total CD8+ T cells were enriched. This TCR derives from a human donor in good health. The chain carries TRBV11-2 and TRBJ1-4; TCRdb outputs TRBD1, but without DNA this stays unchecked. Material: CD8+ T cells from PBMCs. The CDR3 sequence: CASSRPRGEKLFF.